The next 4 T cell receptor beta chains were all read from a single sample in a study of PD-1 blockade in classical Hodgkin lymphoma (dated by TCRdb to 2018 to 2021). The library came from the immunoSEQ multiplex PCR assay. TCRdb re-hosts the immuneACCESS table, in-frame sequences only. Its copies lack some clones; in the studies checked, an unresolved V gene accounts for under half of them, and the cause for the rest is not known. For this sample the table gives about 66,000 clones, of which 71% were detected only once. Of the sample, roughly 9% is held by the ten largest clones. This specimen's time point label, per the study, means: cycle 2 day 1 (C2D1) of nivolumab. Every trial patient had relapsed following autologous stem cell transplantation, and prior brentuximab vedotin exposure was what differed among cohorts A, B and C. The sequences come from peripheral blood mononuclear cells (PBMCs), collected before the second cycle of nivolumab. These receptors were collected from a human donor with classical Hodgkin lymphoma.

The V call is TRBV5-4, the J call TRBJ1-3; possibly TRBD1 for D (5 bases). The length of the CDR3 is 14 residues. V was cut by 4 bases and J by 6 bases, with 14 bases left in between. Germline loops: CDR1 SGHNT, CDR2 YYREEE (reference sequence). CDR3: CASSRGGAENTIYF. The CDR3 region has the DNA TGTGCCAGCAGCCGAGGAGGGGCTGAAAACACCATATATTTT.

The CDR3 bases are TGTGCCAGCAGCTTACGCTCCTATAATTCACCCCTCCACTTT. Residues: CASSLRSYNSPLHF. The V gene is TRBV7-8, the J gene TRBJ1-6; D remains unclear. The V gene lost 2 bases and the J gene lost 0 bases, with 2 bases spanning the gap. The CDR3 extends over 14 amino acids. Looked up from germline, CDR1 is SGHVS and CDR2 is FQNEAQ.

Here the CDR3 reads CASSLGQGDETEAFF. In DNA form, the CDR3 reads TGTGCCAGCAGCTTGGGACAGGGAGACGAAACTGAAGCTTTCTTT. The chain joins TRBV5-6 to TRBJ1-1; TRBD1 aligns across 7 bases. This CDR3 contains 15 residues. From germline, CDR1 is SGHDT and CDR2 YYEEEE. J was trimmed by 5 bases and V by 0 bases; bases with no gene match: 7.

The CDR3 region has the DNA TGTGCCAGCAGTGCCGGACTACAGGGCGGTGGTGAAAAACTGTTTTTT. It codes for CASSAGLQGGGEKLFF. J is TRBJ1-4 and V is TRBV25-1, with D tentatively TRBD1 (6 bases). CDR3 size: 16 residues. Germline V gene sequence: CDR1 MGHDK, CDR2 SYGVNS. V lost 4 bases and J lost 7, with 19 bases in between.